The next 15 T cell receptor beta chains were all read from a single sample in a study of cytomegalovirus exposure and HLA in healthy donors. The PCR had 60 Vbeta and 13 Jbeta primers. Generated by immunoSEQ multiplex PCR, the TCRdb table keeps only in-frame clones and is missing some. The sample has tens of thousands of clones, around 70% seen once. The sequenced sample consisted of PBMCs. The receptor set was obtained from a young woman in good health and CMV-seropositive.

CDR3 protein: CSVEWPRTGLSNEKLFF. CDR3 nucleotides: TGCAGCGTTGAATGGCCCCGGACAGGGTTGTCTAATGAAAAACTGTTTTTT. J is TRBJ1-4 and V is TRBV29-1; 8 nucleotides align to TRBD1. The germline V gene encodes CDR1 SQVTM and CDR2 ANQGSEA. This CDR3 contains 17 residues. With V trimmed by 2 bases and J by 3 bases, 11 bases remained unmatched.

The CDR3 here is CASSSSPAYEQYF. CDR3 bases: TGTGCCAGCAGTTCCTCCCCCGCCTACGAGCAGTACTTC. The chain recombines TRBV28 with TRBJ2-7; unclear D gene. Trimming stripped 4 bases from V and 2 bases from J, with 9 bases between. Germline-derived CDR1 and CDR2 are MDHEN and SYDVKM. This CDR3 is 13 amino acids long.

The rearrangement uses TRBV30 and TRBJ2-5; TRBD1 is a possible D gene (6 bases). Trimming took off 0 bases at V and 3 bases at J, with 8 bases between the two ends. The CDR3 covers 13 residues. Germline lookup yields CDR1 GTSNPN and CDR2 SVGIG (reference sequence). The CDR3 bases are TGTGCCTGGAGTGTACCAGGGGAAGAGACCCAGTACTTC. It is translated as CAWSVPGEETQYF.

The chain combines TRBV15 with TRBJ2-7; TRBD2 is a possible D gene (5 bases). The length of the CDR3 is 15 residues. Trimming took off 5 bases at V and 6 bases at J, with 20 bases between the two ends. CDR1 is LNHNV and CDR2 is YYDKDF in the germline V gene (reference sequence). As DNA, the CDR3 is TGTGCCACCAGCCCAGTCCGCGAGGGAGAGGCCGAGCAGTACTTC. Protein sequence: CATSPVREGEAEQYF.

The rearrangement links TRBV7-9 to TRBJ1-1; D gene uncertain. This CDR3 is built from 13 residues. Trimming pared 6 bases from V and 0 bases from J, leaving 8 bases between. The germline V gene encodes CDR1 SEHNR and CDR2 FQNEAQ (reference sequence). CDR3 loop: CASRALMNTEAFF. The DNA for the CDR3 is TGTGCCAGCAGAGCCTTGATGAACACTGAAGCTTTCTTT.

This sequence joins TRBV6-6 and TRBJ2-5, with 10 bases identical to TRBD2. V dropped 8 bases and J dropped 4; count of bases not matched to a gene: 10. The CDR3 is 15 amino acids. The germline CDR1 and CDR2 sequences are MNHNY and SVGAGI (reference sequence). CDR3: CASGGLAEGVETQYF. The CDR3 nucleotides read TGTGCCAGCGGAGGACTAGCGGAGGGGGTAGAGACCCAGTACTTC.

V and J are TRBV5-4 and TRBJ1-2; maybe TRBD1 (5 bases). The CDR3 is 16 amino acids. Trimming left V 3 bases short and J 4 bases short, with 19 bases between. Germline V gene data show CDR1 as SGHNT and CDR2 as YYREEE (reference sequence). In DNA form, the CDR3 reads TGTGCCAGCAGCTCTAATTTGGGGGGTCGGAGCTATGGCTACACCTTC. Translating it yields CASSSNLGGRSYGYTF.

This clone was counted between two and nine times. This chain uses TRBV6-5 with TRBJ2-3; 10 nucleotides line up with TRBD2. V was pared by 2 bases and J by 0 bases, with 2 bases of the junction left unmatched. This CDR3 region has 16 residues. The germline V gene encodes CDR1 MNHEY and CDR2 SVGAGI. Here the CDR3 DNA reads TGTGCCAGCAGTTACACGGGACTAGCGAGCACAGATACGCAGTATTTT. This sequence encodes CASSYTGLASTDTQYF.

The rearrangement joins TRBV5-4 to TRBJ1-4; 7 positions agree with TRBD1. The CDR3 runs 15 residues. V was clipped by 2 bases and J by 6 bases; unmatched bases: 7. Germline CDR1 is SGHNT and CDR2 is YYREEE (reference sequence). CDR3: CASSFRGGIDEKLFF. The CDR3, as DNA: TGTGCCAGCAGCTTTCGAGGGGGCATAGATGAAAAACTGTTTTTT.

This clone has a handful of counts. J is TRBJ2-1 and V is TRBV13; 10 bases are shared with TRBD2. Germline V gene sequence: CDR1 PRHDT, CDR2 FYEKMQ (reference sequence). The CDR3 length is 17 residues. V shed 2 bases and J 4 bases; nucleotides not matched to a gene: 8. In DNA form, the CDR3 reads TGTGCCAGCAGCTTACGCCCACTAGCGGGATTATACAATGAGCAGTTCTTC. It specifies CASSLRPLAGLYNEQFF.

V and J are TRBV19 and TRBJ2-1; weak D call: TRBD2 (5 bases). This CDR3 region has 14 residues. Trimming took 3 bases from V and 4 from J, leaving 10 bases between them. Germline V gene lookup returns CDR1 LNHDA and CDR2 SQIVND (reference sequence). The CDR3 loop is CASSMRAKYNEQFF. CDR3 bases: TGTGCCAGTAGTATGCGGGCTAAATACAATGAGCAGTTCTTC. The full variable domain, with the rest looked up from reference TRBV19 and TRBJ2-1, is DGGITQSPKYLFRKEGQNVTLSCEQNLNHDAMYWYRQDPGQGLRLIYYSQIVNDFQKGDIAEGYSVSREKKESFPLTVTSAQKNPTAFYLCASSMRAKYNEQFFGPGTRLTVL.

This clone was detected only a few times. CDR3 residues: CASSLMFATAEKLFF. CDR3 DNA sequence: TGTGCCAGCAGCTTAATGTTTGCGACAGCTGAAAAACTGTTTTTT. The rearrangement links TRBV7-9 to TRBJ1-4, with D possibly being TRBD1 (5 bases). Trimming shortened V by 2 bases and J by 7 bases, and 14 bases separated the two germline ends. This CDR3 spans 15 amino acids. Germline CDR1 is SEHNR and CDR2 is FQNEAQ (reference sequence).

This chain connects TRBV6-1 to TRBJ1-1, with 7 nucleotides matching TRBD1. The CDR3 spans 14 residues. The germline gives CDR1 MNHNS, CDR2 SASEGT. V lost 6 bases and J lost 4; bases outside the gene matches: 8. Here the CDR3 reads CASRRIGGGTEAFF. For the CDR3, the DNA is TGTGCCAGCAGGCGAATAGGGGGCGGCACTGAAGCTTTCTTT.

This clone was detected only a few times. This chain joins TRBV10-3 and TRBJ1-2, with 9 bases identical to TRBD1. The CDR3 runs 14 residues. The germline CDR1 and CDR2 sequences are ENHRY and SYGVKD. V lost 10 bases and J lost 10; bases outside the gene matches: 16. In DNA, the CDR3 is TGTGCCAACCCCCGACGGACAGGGGCAGTTGACTACACCTTC. This codes for CANPRRTGAVDYTF.

The gene calls are TRBV28 and TRBJ2-2; D possibly corresponds to TRBD1 (6 bases). This CDR3 region has 14 residues. Between the trimmed V and J ends, which lost 10 bases and 4 bases, there was a span of 16 bases. Germline CDR1 is MDHEN and CDR2 is SYDVKM. CDR3 sequence reads: CAIRQAGPTGELFF. The CDR3 DNA follows: TGTGCCATCCGACAGGCTGGGCCCACCGGGGAGCTGTTTTTT.